This T cell receptor beta chain originates from a study of CD8+ T cells in alopecia areata. Trimming shortened V by 7 bases and J by 5 bases, and 11 bases separated the two germline ends. The CDR3 length is 11 residues. CDR1 SQVTM and CDR2 ANQGSEA come from the germline V gene. This clone has more than one count but fewer than ten. What it recognizes is unknown. Treatment of the sample: oral pan-JAK inhibitor, 5-10 mg twice daily. RNA was extracted and reverse transcribed into cDNA as the sequencing template. The table came from immunoSEQ multiplex PCR; TCRdb's copy has only in-frame clones and leaves some out. The table has roughly 200,000 clones, roughly 44% seen once. Study-wide results and caveats: Tofacitinib produced a significant decrease in scalp clonality and in expanded CD8+ clones among the top 100. Links between baseline CD8+ expansion and response need larger treated cohorts.

The specimen comprised CD4+ T cells sorted from blood, sampled around week 36, from a patient treated with tofacitinib. V and J are TRBV29-1 and TRBJ1-1, with unresolved D. This TCR derives from a human donor with alopecia areata. CDR3: CSALGSTEAFF. The CDR3 DNA follows: TGCAGCGCCCTGGGGTCAACTGAAGCTTTCTTT.